This T cell receptor beta chain was identified during a study of cytomegalovirus exposure and HLA in healthy donors. Study-level findings and limits: Most of the CMV-associated TCR beta chains (in a later analysis) appeared to be HLA-restricted.

Comment on this clone: Its cognate antigen is unknown.

The PCR had 60 Vbeta and 13 Jbeta primers. Clones were sequenced by immunoSEQ multiplex PCR, and TCRdb holds only the in-frame ones, with some missing. Among 180,000 or so clones listed, 76% were seen once. Likely unrecorded immune exposures existed in these nominally healthy donors. The sequenced material came from PBMCs. This clonotype was sampled from a woman aged 25 to 45 in good health and CMV-seropositive.

Written as DNA, the CDR3 is TGTGCCAGCAGCTTGAGGCAGGGAACCGACGAGCAGTACTTC. Encoded protein: CASSLRQGTDEQYF. The chain employs TRBV7-9 and TRBJ2-7, with D possibly being TRBD1 (5 bases). V was trimmed by 3 bases and J by 5 bases, leaving 14 bases between them. The CDR3 contains 14 residues. Germline lookup yields CDR1 SEHNR and CDR2 FQNEAQ (reference sequence). Full variable domain (outside the CDR3, taken from reference TRBV7-9 and TRBJ2-7): DTGVSQNPRHKITKRGQNVTFRCDPISEHNRLYWYRQTLGQGPEFLTYFQNEAQLEKSRLLSDRFSAERPKGSFSTLEIQRTEQGDSAMYLCASSLRQGTDEQYFGPGTRLTVT.